Here is one T cell receptor beta chain with its context. Its antigen is still unknown. This sample stems from a study of cytomegalovirus exposure and HLA in healthy donors. CDR1 SNHLY and CDR2 FYNNEI come from the germline V gene. The ends lost 8 bases at V and 6 bases at J; junction bases unmatched: 8. CDR3 size: 13 residues. With 60 Vbeta and 13 Jbeta primers, the PCR was carried out. Clones were read by immunoSEQ multiplex PCR, and TCRdb kept only the in-frame ones, dropping some. The sample has 140,000 or so clones, 76% seen once. Likely unrecorded immune exposures existed in these nominally healthy donors. Whole-study findings and limits: According to a later analysis, donors in an Asian-associated ancestry cluster reportedly had fewer N-insertions than the roughly 640-donor mean. In terms of immune exposure information, only CMV serostatus was available.

This chain uses TRBV2 with TRBJ2-7, with 9 bases aligning to TRBD1. This receptor was obtained from a man aged 35 to 55 in good health and CMV-seronegative. The specimen sequenced was PBMCs. CDR3 residues: CASSRTGVGEQYF. CDR3 nucleotide sequence: TGTGCCAGCTCGAGGACAGGGGTTGGCGAGCAGTACTTC.